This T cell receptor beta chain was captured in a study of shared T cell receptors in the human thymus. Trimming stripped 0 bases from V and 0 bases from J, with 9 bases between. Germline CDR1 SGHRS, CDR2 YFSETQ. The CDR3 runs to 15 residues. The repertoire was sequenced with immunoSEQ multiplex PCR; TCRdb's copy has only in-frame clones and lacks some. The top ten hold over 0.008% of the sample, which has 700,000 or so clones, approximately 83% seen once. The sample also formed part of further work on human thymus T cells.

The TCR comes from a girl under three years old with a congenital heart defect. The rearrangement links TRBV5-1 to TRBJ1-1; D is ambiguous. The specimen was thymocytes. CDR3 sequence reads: CASSLVGIMNTEAFF. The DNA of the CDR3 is TGCGCCAGCAGCTTGGTTGGCATCATGAACACTGAAGCTTTCTTT.